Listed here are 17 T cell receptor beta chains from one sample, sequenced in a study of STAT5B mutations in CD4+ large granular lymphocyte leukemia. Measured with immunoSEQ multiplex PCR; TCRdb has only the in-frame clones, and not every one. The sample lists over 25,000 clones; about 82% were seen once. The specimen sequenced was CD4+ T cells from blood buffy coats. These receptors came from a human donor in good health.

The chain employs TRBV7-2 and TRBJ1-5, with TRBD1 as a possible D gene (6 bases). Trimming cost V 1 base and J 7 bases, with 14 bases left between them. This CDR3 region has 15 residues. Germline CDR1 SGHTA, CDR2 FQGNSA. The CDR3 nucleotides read TGTGCCAGCAGCTTAGGCCAGGGAAGGGGGCAGCCCCAGCATTTT. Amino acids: CASSLGQGRGQPQHF. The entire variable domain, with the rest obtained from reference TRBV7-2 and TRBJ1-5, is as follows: GAGVSQSPSNKVTEKGKDVELRCDPISGHTALYWYRQSLGQGLEFLIYFQGNSAPDKSGLPSDRFSAERTGGSVSTLTIQRTQQEDSAVYLCASSLGQGRGQPQHFGDGTRLSIL.

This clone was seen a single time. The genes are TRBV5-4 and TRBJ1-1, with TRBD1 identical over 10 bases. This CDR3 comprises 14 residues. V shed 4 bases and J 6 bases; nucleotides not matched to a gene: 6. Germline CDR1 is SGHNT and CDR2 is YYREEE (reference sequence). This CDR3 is CASSVGQGLAEAFF. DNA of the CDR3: TGTGCCAGCAGCGTGGGACAGGGGTTGGCTGAAGCTTTCTTT.

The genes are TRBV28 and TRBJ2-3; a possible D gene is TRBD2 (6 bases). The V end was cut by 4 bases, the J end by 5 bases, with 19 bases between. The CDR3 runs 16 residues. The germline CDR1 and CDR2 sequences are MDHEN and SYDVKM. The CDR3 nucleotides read TGTGCCAGCAGTTGGGAGCTCATCGGGGGTAGAGATACGCAGTATTTT. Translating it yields CASSWELIGGRDTQYF.

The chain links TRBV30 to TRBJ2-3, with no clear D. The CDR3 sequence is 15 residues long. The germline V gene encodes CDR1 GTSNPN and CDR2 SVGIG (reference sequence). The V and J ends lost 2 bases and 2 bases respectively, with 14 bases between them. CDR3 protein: CAWSTGLRFTDTQYF. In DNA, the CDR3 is TGTGCCTGGAGTACGGGTCTGCGGTTCACAGATACGCAGTATTTT.

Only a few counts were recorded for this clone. The CDR3 region is CASSPRLGRDIQYF. The CDR3 region has the DNA TGTGCCAGCAGCCCACGCTTGGGTAGAGACATTCAGTACTTC. The V gene is TRBV7-9, the J gene TRBJ2-4; D not certain. Germline CDR1 is SEHNR and CDR2 is FQNEAQ (reference sequence). Deletions cut 5 bases from V and 8 bases from J, with 16 bases between. The CDR3 length is 14 residues. The full variable domain, in which reference TRBV7-9 and TRBJ2-4 provide the parts outside the CDR3, is DTGVSQNPRHKITKRGQNVTFRCDPISEHNRLYWYRQTLGQGPEFLTYFQNEAQLEKSRLLSDRFSAERPKGSFSTLEIQRTEQGDSAMYLCASSPRLGRDIQYFGAGTRLSVL.

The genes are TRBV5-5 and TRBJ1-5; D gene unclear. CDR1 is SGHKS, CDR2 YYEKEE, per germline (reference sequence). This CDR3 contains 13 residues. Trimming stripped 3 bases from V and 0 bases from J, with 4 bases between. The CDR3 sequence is CASSWDSNQPQHF. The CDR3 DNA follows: TGTGCCAGCAGCTGGGATAGCAATCAGCCCCAGCATTTT.

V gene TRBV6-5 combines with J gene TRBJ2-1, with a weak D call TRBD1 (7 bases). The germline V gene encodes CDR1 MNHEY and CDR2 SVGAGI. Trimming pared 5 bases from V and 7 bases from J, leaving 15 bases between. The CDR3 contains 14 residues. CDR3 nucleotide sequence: TGTGCCAGCAGTCCGCGGGACAGTAAAAATGAGCAGTTCTTC. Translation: CASSPRDSKNEQFF.

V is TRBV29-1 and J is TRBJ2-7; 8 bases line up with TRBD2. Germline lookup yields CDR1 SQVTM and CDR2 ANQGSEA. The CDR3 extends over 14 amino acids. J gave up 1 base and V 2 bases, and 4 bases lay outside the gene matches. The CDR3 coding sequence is TGCAGCGTTGAATTCTCTAGCGGGTCCTACGAGCAGTACTTC. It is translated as CSVEFSSGSYEQYF.

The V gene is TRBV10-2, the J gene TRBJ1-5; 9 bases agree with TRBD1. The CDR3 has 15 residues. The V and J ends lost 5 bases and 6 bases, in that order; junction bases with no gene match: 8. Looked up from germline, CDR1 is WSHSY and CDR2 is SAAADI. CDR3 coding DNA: TGCGCCAGCAGTCTACAGGGGGCTGTGTTTCAGCCCCAGCATTTT. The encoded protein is CASSLQGAVFQPQHF.

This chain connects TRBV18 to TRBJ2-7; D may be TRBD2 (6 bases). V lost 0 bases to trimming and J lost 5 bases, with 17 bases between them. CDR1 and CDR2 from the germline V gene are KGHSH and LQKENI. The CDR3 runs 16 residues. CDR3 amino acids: CASSPPARTAGHEQYF. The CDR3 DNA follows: TGTGCCAGCTCACCACCGGCTAGGACGGCGGGACACGAGCAGTACTTC.

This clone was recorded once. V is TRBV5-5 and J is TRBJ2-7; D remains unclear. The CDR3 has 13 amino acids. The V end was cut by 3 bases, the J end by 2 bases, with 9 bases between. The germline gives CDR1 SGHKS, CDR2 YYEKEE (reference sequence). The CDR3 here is CASSSPVAYEQYF. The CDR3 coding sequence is TGTGCCAGCAGCTCTCCCGTAGCCTACGAGCAGTACTTC.

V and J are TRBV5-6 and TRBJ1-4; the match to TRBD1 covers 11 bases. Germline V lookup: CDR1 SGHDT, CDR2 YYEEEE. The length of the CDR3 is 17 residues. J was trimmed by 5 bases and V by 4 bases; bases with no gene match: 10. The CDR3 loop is CASSRPGQGEGNEKLFF. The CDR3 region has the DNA TGTGCCAGCAGCCGCCCGGGACAGGGGGAAGGCAATGAAAAACTGTTTTTT.

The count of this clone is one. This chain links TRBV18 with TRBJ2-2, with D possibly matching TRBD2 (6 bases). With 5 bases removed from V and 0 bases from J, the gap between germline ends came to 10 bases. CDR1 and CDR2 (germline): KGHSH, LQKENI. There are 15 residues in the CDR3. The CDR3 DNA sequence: TGTGCCAGCTCATGGGGACTGTCGAACACCGGGGAGCTGTTTTTT. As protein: CASSWGLSNTGELFF.

The CDR3 region has the DNA TGCAGCGTTGAAACGGTGAGCTCCTACAATGAGCAGTTCTTC. It encodes CSVETVSSYNEQFF. The chain uses TRBV29-1 and TRBJ2-1; D gene unclear. V shed 2 bases and J shed 0 bases, with 8 bases lying between them. The CDR3 has 14 residues. Germline V lookup: CDR1 SQVTM, CDR2 ANQGSEA.

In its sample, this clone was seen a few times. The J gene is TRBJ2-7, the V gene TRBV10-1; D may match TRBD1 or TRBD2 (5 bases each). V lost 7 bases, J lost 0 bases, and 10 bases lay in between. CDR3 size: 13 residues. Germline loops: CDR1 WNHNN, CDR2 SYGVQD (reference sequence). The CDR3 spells CASTPGSSYEQYF. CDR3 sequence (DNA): TGCGCCAGCACTCCAGGGAGCTCCTACGAGCAGTACTTC.

The CDR3 sequence is CASSDRPLVEQFF. The CDR3 DNA reads TGCGCCAGCAGTGACCGTCCCTTGGTTGAGCAGTTCTTC. This sequence joins TRBV10-2 and TRBJ2-1, with D hard to call. CDR1 is WSHSY and CDR2 is SAAADI in the germline V gene. This CDR3 region has 13 residues. Trimming pared 3 bases from V and 9 bases from J, leaving 12 bases between.

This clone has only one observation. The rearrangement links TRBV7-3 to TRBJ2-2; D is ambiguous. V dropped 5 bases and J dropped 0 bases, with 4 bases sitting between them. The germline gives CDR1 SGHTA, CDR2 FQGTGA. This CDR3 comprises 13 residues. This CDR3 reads CASSRSNTGELFF. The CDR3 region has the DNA TGTGCCAGCAGCCGATCGAACACCGGGGAGCTGTTTTTT. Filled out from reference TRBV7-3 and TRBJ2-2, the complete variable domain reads GAGVSQTPSNKVTEKGKYVELRCDPISGHTALYWYRQSLGQGPEFLIYFQGTGAADDSGLPNDRFFAVRPEGSVSTLKIQRTERGDSAVYLCASSRSNTGELFFGEGSRLTVL.